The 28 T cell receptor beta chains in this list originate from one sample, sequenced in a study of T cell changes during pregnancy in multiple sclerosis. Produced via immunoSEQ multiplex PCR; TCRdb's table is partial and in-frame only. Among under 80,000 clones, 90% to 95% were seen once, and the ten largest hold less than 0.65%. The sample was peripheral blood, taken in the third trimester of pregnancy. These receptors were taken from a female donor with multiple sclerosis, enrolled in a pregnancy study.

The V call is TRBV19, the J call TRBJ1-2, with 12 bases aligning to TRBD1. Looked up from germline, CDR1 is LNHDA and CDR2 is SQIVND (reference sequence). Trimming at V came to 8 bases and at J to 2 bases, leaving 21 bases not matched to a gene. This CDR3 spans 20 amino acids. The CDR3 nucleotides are TGTGCCAGTGCCCACCTCAAACCGACGGGACAGGGGGCTTGGAACTATGGCTACACCTTC. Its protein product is CASAHLKPTGQGAWNYGYTF. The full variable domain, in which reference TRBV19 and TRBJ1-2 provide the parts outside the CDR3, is DGGITQSPKYLFRKEGQNVTLSCEQNLNHDAMYWYRQDPGQGLRLIYYSQIVNDFQKGDIAEGYSVSREKKESFPLTVTSAQKNPTAFYLCASAHLKPTGQGAWNYGYTFGSGTRLTVV.

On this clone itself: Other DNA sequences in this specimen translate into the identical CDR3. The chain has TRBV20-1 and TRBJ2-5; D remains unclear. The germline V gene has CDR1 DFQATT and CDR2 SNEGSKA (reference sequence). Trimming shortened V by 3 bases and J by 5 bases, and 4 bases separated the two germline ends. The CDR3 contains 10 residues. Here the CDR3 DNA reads TGCAGTGCTAGCGTGGAGACCCAGTACTTC. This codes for CSASVETQYF.

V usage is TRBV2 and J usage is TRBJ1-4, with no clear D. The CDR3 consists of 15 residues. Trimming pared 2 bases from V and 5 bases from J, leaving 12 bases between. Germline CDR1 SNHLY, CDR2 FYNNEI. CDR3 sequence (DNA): TGTGCCAGCAGTGAATTATGGCAGAGGAATGAAAAACTGTTTTTT. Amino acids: CASSELWQRNEKLFF.

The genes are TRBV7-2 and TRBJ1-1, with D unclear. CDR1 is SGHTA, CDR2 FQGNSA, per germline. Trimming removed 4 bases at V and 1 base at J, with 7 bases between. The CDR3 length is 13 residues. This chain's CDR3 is CASSYPTNTEAFF. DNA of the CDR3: TGTGCCAGCAGCTACCCTACGAACACTGAAGCTTTCTTT.

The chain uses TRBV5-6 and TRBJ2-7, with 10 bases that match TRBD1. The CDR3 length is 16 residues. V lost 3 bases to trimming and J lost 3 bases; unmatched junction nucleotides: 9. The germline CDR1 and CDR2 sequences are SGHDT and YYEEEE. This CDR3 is CASSWTGTGVVYEQYF. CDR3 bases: TGTGCCAGCAGCTGGACCGGGACAGGGGTTGTCTACGAGCAGTACTTC.

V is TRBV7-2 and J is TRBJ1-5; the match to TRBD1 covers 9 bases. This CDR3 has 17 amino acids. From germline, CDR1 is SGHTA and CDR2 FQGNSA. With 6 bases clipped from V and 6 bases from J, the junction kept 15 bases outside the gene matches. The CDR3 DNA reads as TGTGCCAGCAGTCCTGGGGGGGGGACAGGGTTAGTTCAGCCCCAGCATTTT. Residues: CASSPGGGTGLVQPQHF.

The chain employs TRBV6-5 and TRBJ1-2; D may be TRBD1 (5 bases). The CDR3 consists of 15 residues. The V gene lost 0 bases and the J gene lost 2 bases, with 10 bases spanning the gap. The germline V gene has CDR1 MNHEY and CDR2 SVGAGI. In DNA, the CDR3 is TGTGCCAGCAGTTACTCGAACCAGGGCAACTATGGCTACACCTTC. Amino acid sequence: CASSYSNQGNYGYTF.

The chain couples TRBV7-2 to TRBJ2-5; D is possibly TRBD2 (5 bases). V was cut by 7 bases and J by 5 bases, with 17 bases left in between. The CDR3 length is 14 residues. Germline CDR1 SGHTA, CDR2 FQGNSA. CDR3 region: CASMFEPRGETQYF. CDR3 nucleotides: TGTGCCAGCATGTTTGAGCCTCGAGGGGAGACCCAGTACTTC.

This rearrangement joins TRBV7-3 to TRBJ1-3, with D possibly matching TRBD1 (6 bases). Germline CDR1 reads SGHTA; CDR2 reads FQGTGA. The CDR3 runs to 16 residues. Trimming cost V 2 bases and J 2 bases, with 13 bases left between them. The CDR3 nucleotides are TGTGCCAGCAGCTTAGGCGGCAGGGGTGCTGGAAACACCATATATTTT. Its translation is CASSLGGRGAGNTIYF.

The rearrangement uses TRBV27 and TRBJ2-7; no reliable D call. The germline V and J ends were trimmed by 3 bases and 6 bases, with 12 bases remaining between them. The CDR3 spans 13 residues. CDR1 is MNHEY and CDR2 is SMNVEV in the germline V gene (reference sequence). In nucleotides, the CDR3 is TGTGCCAGCAGTTTTAGGAGACTGAGCGAGCAGTACTTC. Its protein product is CASSFRRLSEQYF.

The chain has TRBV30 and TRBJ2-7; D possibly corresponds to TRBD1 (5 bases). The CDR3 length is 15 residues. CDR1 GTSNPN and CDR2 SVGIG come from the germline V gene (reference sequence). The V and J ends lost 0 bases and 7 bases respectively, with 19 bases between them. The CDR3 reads CAWSVGVGVGREQYF. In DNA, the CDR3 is TGTGCCTGGAGTGTAGGTGTAGGGGTAGGAAGGGAGCAGTACTTC.

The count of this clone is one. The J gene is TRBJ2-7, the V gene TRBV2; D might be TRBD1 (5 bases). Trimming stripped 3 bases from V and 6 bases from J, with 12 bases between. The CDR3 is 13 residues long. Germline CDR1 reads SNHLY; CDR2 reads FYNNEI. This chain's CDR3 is CASSDTSRVEQYF. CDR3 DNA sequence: TGTGCCAGCAGTGACACCTCCAGGGTCGAGCAGTACTTC.

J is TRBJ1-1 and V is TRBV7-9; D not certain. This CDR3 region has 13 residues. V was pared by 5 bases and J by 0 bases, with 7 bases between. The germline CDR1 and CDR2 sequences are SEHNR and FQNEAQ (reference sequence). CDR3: CASSPRVNTEAFF. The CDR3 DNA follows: TGTGCCAGCAGCCCCCGGGTGAACACTGAAGCTTTCTTT.

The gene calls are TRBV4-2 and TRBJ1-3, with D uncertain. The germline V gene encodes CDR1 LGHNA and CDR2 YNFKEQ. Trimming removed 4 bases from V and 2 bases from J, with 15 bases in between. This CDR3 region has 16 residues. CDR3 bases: TGTGCCAGCAGCCGAGAGAGGGCCGACCCTGGAAACACCATATATTTT. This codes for CASSRERADPGNTIYF.

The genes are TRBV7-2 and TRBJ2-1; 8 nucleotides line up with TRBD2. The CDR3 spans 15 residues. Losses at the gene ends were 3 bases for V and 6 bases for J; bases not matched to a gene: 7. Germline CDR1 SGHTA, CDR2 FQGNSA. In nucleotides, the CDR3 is TGTGCCAGCAGCTTGGGGGGGACTAGTGCCAATGAGCAGTTCTTC. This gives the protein CASSLGGTSANEQFF.

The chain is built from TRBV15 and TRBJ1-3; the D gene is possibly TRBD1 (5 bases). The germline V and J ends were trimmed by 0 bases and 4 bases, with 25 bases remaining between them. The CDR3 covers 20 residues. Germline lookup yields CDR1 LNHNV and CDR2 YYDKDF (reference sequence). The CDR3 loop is CATSRDPRGLTGGEGNTIYF. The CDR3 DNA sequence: TGTGCCACCAGCAGAGATCCCCGGGGACTTACGGGGGGAGAGGGAAACACCATATATTTT.

As DNA, the CDR3 is TGTGCCAGCAGCGTCGGGTCTAGCGGGTCAACAAGTACGCAGTATTTT. Protein: CASSVGSSGSTSTQYF. The chain has TRBV9 and TRBJ2-3, with 8 bases that match TRBD2. The V gene end was trimmed by 2 bases and the J gene end by 8 bases; junction bases not matched to a gene: 13. The CDR3 runs to 16 residues. CDR1 and CDR2 from the germline V gene are SGDLS and YYNGEE.

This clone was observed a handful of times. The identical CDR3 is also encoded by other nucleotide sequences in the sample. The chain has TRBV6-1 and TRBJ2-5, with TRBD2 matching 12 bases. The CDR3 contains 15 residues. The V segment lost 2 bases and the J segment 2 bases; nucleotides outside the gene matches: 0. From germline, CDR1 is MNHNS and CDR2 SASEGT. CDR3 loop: CASSELAGGQETQYF. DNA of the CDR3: TGTGCCAGCAGTGAACTAGCGGGGGGGCAAGAGACCCAGTACTTC.

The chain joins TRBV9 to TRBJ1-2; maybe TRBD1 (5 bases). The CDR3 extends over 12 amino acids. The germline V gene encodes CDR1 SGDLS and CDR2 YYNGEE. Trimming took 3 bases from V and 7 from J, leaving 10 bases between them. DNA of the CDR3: TGTGCCAGCAGCGGGGGGGTAGGTGGCTACACCTTC. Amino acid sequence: CASSGGVGGYTF.

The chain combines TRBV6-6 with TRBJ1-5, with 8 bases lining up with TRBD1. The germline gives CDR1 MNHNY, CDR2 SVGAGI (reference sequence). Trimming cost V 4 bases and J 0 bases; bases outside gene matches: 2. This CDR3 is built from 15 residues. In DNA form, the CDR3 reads TGTGCCAGCAGTTTTACAGGGGGTAGCAATCAGCCCCAGCATTTT. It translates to CASSFTGGSNQPQHF.

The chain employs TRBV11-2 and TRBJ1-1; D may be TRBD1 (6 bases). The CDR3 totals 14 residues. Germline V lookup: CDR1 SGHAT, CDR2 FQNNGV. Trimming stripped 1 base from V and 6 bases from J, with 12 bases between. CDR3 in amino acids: CASSLVVRGPEAFF. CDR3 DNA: TGTGCCAGCAGCTTAGTGGTCAGGGGCCCTGAAGCTTTCTTT.

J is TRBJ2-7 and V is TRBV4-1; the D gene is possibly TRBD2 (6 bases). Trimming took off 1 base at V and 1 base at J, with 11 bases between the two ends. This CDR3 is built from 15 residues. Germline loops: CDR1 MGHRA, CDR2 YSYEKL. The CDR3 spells CASSQAWRGSYEQYF. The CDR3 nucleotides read TGCGCCAGCAGCCAAGCGTGGCGGGGTTCCTACGAGCAGTACTTC.

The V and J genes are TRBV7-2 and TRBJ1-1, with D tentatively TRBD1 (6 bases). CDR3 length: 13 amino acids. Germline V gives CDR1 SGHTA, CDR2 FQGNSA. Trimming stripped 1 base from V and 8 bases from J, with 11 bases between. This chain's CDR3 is CASSLGDIREAFF. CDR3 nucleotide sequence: TGTGCCAGCAGCTTAGGGGACATAAGGGAAGCTTTCTTT.

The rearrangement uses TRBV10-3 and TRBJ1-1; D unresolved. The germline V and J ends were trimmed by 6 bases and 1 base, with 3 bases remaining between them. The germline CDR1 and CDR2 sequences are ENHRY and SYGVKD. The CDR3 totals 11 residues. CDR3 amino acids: CAISGNTEAFF. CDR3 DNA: TGTGCCATCAGCGGGAACACTGAAGCTTTCTTT.

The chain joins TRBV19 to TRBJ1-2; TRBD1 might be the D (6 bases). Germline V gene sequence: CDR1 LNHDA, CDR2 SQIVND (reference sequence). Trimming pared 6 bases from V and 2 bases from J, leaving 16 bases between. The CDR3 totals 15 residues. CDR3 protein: CASRRGSDPNYGYTF. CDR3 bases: TGTGCCAGTAGGAGGGGGTCGGACCCAAACTATGGCTACACCTTC.

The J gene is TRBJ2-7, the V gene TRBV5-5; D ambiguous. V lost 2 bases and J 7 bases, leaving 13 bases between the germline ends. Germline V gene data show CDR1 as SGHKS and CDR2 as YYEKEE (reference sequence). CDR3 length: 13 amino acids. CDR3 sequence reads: CASSLSLPGEQYF. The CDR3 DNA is TGTGCCAGCAGCTTATCTCTCCCGGGTGAGCAGTACTTC. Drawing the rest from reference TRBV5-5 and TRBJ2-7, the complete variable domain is DAGVTQSPTHLIKTRGQQVTLRCSPISGHKSVSWYQQVLGQGPQFIFQYYEKEERGRGNFPDRFSARQFPNYSSELNVNALLLGDSALYLCASSLSLPGEQYFGPGTRLTVT.

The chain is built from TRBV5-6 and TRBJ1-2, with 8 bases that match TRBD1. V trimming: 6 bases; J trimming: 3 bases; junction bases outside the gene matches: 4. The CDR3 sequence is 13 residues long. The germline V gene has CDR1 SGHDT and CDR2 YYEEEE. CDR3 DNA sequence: TGTGCCAGCAACGTGGACAGGGACTATGGCTACACCTTC. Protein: CASNVDRDYGYTF.

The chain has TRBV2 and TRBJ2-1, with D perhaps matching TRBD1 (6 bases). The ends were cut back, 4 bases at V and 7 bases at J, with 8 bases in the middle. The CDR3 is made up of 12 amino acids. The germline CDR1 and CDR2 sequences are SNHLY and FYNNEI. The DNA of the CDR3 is TGTGCCAGCAGTGGAACAGGGAATGAGCAGTTCTTC. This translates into CASSGTGNEQFF.